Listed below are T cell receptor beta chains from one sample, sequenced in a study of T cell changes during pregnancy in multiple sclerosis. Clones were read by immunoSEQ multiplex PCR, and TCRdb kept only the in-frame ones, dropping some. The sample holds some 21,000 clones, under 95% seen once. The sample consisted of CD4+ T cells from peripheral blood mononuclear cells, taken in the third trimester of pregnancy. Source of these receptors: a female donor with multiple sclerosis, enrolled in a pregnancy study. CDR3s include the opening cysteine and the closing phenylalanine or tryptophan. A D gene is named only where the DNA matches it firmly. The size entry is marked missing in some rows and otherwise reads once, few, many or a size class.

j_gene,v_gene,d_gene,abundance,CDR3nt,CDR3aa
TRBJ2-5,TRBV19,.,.,TGTGCCAGTAGTCCGGGGGAGACCCAGTACTTC,CASSPGETQYF
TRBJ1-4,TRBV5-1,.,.,TGCGCCAGCAGGAGGGAAACTAATGAAAAACTGTTTTTT,CASRRETNEKLFF
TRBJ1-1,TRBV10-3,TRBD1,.,TGTGCCATCAGCTTACAGGGGGTAGACGGTGAAGCTTTCTTT,CAISLQGVDGEAFF
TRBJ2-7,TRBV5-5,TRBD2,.,TGTGCCAGCAGCTTGGGCGGGGGGGTCTACGAGCAGTACTTC,CASSLGGGVYEQYF
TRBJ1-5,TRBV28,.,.,TGTGCCAGCAGTTCGGGAGGGTTCGGTCAGCCCCAGCATTTT,CASSSGGFGQPQHF
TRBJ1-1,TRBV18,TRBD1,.,TGTGCCAGCTCACCACCGTACAGGGGTGGCACTGAAGCTTTCTTT,CASSPPYRGGTEAFF
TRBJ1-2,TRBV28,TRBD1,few,TGTGCCAGCAGCCTGACAGGGGGAGATGGCTACACCTTC,CASSLTGGDGYTF
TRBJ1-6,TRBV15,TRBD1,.,TGTGCCACCAGCAGGGACCCGGGACAGGGGTTTTCACCCCTCCACTTT,CATSRDPGQGFSPLHF
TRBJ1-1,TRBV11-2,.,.,TGTGCCAGCAGCTTAGGCGGGGGGGGAACTGAAGCTTTCTTT,CASSLGGGGTEAFF
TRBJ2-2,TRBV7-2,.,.,TGTGCCAGCAGCCGACAGTCGAACACCGGGGAGCTGTTTTTT,CASSRQSNTGELFF
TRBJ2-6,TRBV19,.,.,TGTGCCAGTAGTATAGTTTACTTAGGGGGAACTGGGGCCAACGTCCTGACTTTC,CASSIVYLGGTGANVLTF
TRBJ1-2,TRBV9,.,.,TGTGCCAGCAGCGGGGGCTGGGGGCTTGTCTATGGCTACACCTTC,CASSGGWGLVYGYTF
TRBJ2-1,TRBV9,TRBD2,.,TGTGCCAGCAGCGTAAGCACTAGCGACAATGAGCAGTTCTTC,CASSVSTSDNEQFF
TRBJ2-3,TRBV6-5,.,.,TGTGCCAGCAGTTACGCCGGGACTAGCACAGATACGCAGTATTTT,CASSYAGTSTDTQYF
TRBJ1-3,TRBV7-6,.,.,TGTGCCAGCAGCTTAGGGCAACCCGGAAACACCATATATTTT,CASSLGQPGNTIYF
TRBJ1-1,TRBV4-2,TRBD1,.,TGTGCCAGCAGCTCCCGACAGGGACGCCTCAGAGACACTGAAGCTTTCTTT,CASSSRQGRLRDTEAFF
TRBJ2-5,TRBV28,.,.,TGTGCCAGCAGTCTGACAGTGGAGCCCCAGTACTTC,CASSLTVEPQYF
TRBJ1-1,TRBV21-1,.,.,TGTGCCAGCAGACGATTGTTAGACACAATTCGCACTGAAGCTTTCTTT,CASRRLLDTIRTEAFF
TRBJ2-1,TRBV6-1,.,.,TGTGCCAGCACGCACACCTACAATGAGCAGTTCTTC,CASTHTYNEQFF
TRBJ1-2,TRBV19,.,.,TGTGCCAGTAGTATAGATCCACGGAACTATGGCTACACCTTC,CASSIDPRNYGYTF
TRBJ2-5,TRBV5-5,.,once,TGTGCCAGCACCCGCGCCCTGCAAAGAGAGACCCAGTACTTC,CASTRALQRETQYF
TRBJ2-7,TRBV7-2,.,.,TGTGCCAGCAGCTTAATCGGAGCCTACGAGCAGTACTTC,CASSLIGAYEQYF
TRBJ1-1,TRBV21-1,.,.,TGTGCCAGCAGCCCCTTCGGAGGTGAAGCTTTCTTT,CASSPFGGEAFF
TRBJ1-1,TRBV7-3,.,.,TGTGCCAGCAGCTTTGACAGAGACACTGAAGCTTTCTTT,CASSFDRDTEAFF
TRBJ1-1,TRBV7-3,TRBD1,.,TGTGCCAGCAGCTTAGGTTCCACAGGGGGCATCGGGTTAGGTACTGAAGCTTTCTTT,CASSLGSTGGIGLGTEAFF
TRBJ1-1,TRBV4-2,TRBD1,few,TGTGCCAGCAGCGTACGGACAGGGGTGGGTGAAGGCACTGAAGCTTTCTTT,CASSVRTGVGEGTEAFF
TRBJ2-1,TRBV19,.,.,TGTGCCAGTAGTATAGCCCTTGACAGTGAGCAGTTCTTC,CASSIALDSEQFF
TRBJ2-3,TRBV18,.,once,TGTGCCAGCTCACCAGCAGAATTTACGCAGTATTTT,CASSPAEFTQYF
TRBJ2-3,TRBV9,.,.,TGTGCCAGCAGCCCAAGAGAGGGGGCGGGAGGTACGCAGTATTTT,CASSPREGAGGTQYF
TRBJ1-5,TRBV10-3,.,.,TGTGCCATCAGTGAGTCGGGGGGGATTAATCAGCCCCAGCATTTT,CAISESGGINQPQHF
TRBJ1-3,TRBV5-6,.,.,TGTGCCAGCAGCCTGCAGGTCTCTGGAAACACCATATATTTT,CASSLQVSGNTIYF
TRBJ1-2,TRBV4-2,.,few,TGTGCCAGCAGTCAAATAGAAGGGGTTGACGGCTACACCTTC,CASSQIEGVDGYTF
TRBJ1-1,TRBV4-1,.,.,TGCGCCAGCAGCCAAGACTCGAACACTGAAGCTTTCTTT,CASSQDSNTEAFF
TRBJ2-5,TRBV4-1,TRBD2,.,TGCGCCAGCAGCCAAGTTCCTGGACTAGCGGGGGAAGAGACCCAGTACTTC,CASSQVPGLAGEETQYF
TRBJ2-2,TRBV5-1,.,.,TGCGCCAGCAGCCGAGTTGGAGGGAGGAGCGGGGAGCTGTTTTTT,CASSRVGGRSGELFF
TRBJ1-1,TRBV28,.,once,TGTGCCAGCAGTTTAGGAGAACAGGGAAGGGCTTTCTTT,CASSLGEQGRAFF
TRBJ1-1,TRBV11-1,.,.,TGTGCCAGCAGCACCGGGAGGCTATTAATGAACACTGAAGCTTTCTTT,CASSTGRLLMNTEAFF
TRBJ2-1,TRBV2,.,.,TGTGCCAGCAGTTACAGCAATGAGCAGTTCTTC,CASSYSNEQFF
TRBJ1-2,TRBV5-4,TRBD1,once,TGTGCCAGCAGCTCCCGACAGGGGGCCTATGGCTACACCTTC,CASSSRQGAYGYTF
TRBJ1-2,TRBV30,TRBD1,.,TGTGCCTGGAGTGACGGACGGGGACTTCGACAGGGAGGCTACACCTTC,CAWSDGRGLRQGGYTF
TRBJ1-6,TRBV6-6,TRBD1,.,TGTGCCAGCGGGACAGGGTACGATAATTCACCCCTCCACTTT,CASGTGYDNSPLHF
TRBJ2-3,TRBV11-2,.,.,TGTGCCAGCAGCCATTCCGGGACTAGCACAGATACGCAGTATTTT,CASSHSGTSTDTQYF
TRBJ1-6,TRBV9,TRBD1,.,TGTGCCAGCAGCCCCAGCGTGGGGACAGGGCCACAGGGTAATTCACCCCTCCACTTT,CASSPSVGTGPQGNSPLHF
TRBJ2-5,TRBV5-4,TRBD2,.,TGTGCCAGCAGCTTGAGTACGGGACTAGGAGGGGAGACCCAGTACTTC,CASSLSTGLGGETQYF
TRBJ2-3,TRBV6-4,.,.,TGTGCCAGCAGTCCCCGCGGGGGCGGTCCCACAGATACGCAGTATTTT,CASSPRGGGPTDTQYF
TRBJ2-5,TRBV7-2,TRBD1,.,TGTGCCAGCAGCTACCAGGGGGCTAGAGGGGCGGAGACCCAGTACTTC,CASSYQGARGAETQYF
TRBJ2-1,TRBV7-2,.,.,TGTGCCAGCAGCTTAGAGGACACTATTAATGAGCAGTTCTTC,CASSLEDTINEQFF
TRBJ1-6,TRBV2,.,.,TGTGCCAGCAGATACCAAACCCCGGGGACACCCCTCCACTTT,CASRYQTPGTPLHF
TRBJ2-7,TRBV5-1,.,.,TGCGCCAGCAGCTTGGTCCCTCGCGAGCAGTACTTC,CASSLVPREQYF
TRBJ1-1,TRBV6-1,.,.,TGTGCCAGCAGTGATTCGGGGAGGTTGATAGACACTGAAGCTTTCTTT,CASSDSGRLIDTEAFF
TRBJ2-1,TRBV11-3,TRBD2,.,TGTGCCAGCAGCCCCGCCTTGGCGGGGGGGCCGAACAATGAGCAGTTCTTC,CASSPALAGGPNNEQFF